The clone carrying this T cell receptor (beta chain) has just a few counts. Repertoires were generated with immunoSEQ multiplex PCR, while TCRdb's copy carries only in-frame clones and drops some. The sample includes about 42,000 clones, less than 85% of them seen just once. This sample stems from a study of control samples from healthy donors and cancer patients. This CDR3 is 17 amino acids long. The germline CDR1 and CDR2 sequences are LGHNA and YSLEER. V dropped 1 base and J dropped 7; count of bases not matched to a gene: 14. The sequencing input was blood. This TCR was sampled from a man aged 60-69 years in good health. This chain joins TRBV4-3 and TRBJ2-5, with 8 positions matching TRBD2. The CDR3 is CASSQARTTSGQGTQYF. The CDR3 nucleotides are TGCGCCAGCAGCCAAGCCAGGACTACTAGCGGTCAGGGGACCCAGTACTTC.